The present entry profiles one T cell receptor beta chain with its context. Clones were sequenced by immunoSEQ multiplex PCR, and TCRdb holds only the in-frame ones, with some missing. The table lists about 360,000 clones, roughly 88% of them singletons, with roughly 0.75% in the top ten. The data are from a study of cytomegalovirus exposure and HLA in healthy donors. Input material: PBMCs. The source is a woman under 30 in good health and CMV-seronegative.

CDR3 in DNA: TGTGCCAGCAGCGTAGCCACAGGTTCTACCTACGAGCAGTACTTC. This sequence encodes CASSVATGSTYEQYF. The chain combines TRBV9 with TRBJ2-7, with D perhaps TRBD1 (5 bases). CDR1 is SGDLS and CDR2 is YYNGEE in the germline V gene. V lost 0 bases and J lost 2, with 12 bases in between. The CDR3 is 15 amino acids.